This entry lists 27 T cell receptor beta chains sequenced from one sample in a study of cytomegalovirus exposure and HLA in healthy donors. PCR involved 60 Vbeta and 13 Jbeta primers. Sequencing used immunoSEQ multiplex PCR; TCRdb keeps in-frame clones, though not all of them. Its clone listing holds some 120,000 clones. Sequencing was performed on PBMCs. The receptors come from a man between 18 and 35 years old in good health and CMV-seronegative.

The chain links TRBV2 to TRBJ2-5, with TRBD1 matching 9 bases. The junction had 5 bases not matched to a gene; V was cut back by 5 bases and J by 4 bases. Germline lookup yields CDR1 SNHLY and CDR2 FYNNEI. The CDR3 consists of 14 residues. CDR3 sequence (DNA): TGTGCCAGCAGTAGACAGGGGGGCTCAGAGACCCAGTACTTC. This sequence encodes CASSRQGGSETQYF.

V and J are TRBV7-3 and TRBJ1-6; D remains unclear. Germline V CDR1 and CDR2: SGHTA, FQGTGA. Trimming took off 5 bases at V and 10 bases at J, with 12 bases between the two ends. This CDR3 has 13 amino acids. The CDR3 nucleotides read TGTGCCAGCAGCCCTACCGGCAGGTCACCCCTCCACTTT. Encoded protein: CASSPTGRSPLHF.

The V gene is TRBV7-8, the J gene TRBJ2-7; TRBD1 agrees at 7 bases. J gave up 5 bases and V 4 bases, and 11 bases lay outside the gene matches. The CDR3 has 15 residues. Per the germline V gene, CDR1 is SGHVS and CDR2 is FQNEAQ. The CDR3 DNA reads TGTGCCAGCAGCTCGCCCGACAGGGTGCAGGACGAGCAGTACTTC. Its protein product is CASSSPDRVQDEQYF.

The chain is built from TRBV5-1 and TRBJ2-5, with 11 bases aligning to TRBD1. Trimming cost V 4 bases and J 0 bases; bases outside gene matches: 5. CDR3 length equals 16 residues. Germline V gene lookup returns CDR1 SGHRS and CDR2 YFSETQ. CDR3 amino acids: CASSRRDRGYQETQYF. DNA for the CDR3: TGCGCCAGCAGCCGAAGGGACAGGGGGTACCAAGAGACCCAGTACTTC.

The chain uses TRBV6-6 and TRBJ1-2; D is ambiguous. Germline CDR1 is MNHNY and CDR2 is SVGAGI (reference sequence). Between the trimmed V and J ends, which lost 2 bases and 2 bases, there was a span of 9 bases. The CDR3 sequence is 14 residues long. This CDR3 is CASSYPGGNYGYTF. CDR3 nucleotides: TGTGCCAGCAGTTACCCCGGAGGAAACTATGGCTACACCTTC.

CDR3 nucleotides: TGTGCCAGCAGCCAGGTCAGGTCCACCGGGGAGCTGTTTTTT. Its protein is CASSQVRSTGELFF. V usage is TRBV14 and J usage is TRBJ2-2; D unresolved. CDR3 length equals 14 residues. Germline CDR1 is SGHDN and CDR2 is FVKESK. Trimming removed 3 bases at V and 4 bases at J, with 9 bases between.

The rearrangement uses TRBV25-1 and TRBJ1-1, with no clear D. CDR3 length: 13 amino acids. Trimming shortened V by 6 bases and J by 1 base, and 9 bases separated the two germline ends. The germline CDR1 and CDR2 sequences are MGHDK and SYGVNS. CDR3 in amino acids: CASRKTGNTEAFF. The CDR3 DNA reads TGTGCCAGCAGGAAGACTGGGAACACTGAAGCTTTCTTT. The entire variable domain, with the rest obtained from reference TRBV25-1 and TRBJ1-1, is as follows: EADIYQTPRYLVIGTGKKITLECSQTMGHDKMYWYQQDPGMELHLIHYSYGVNSTEKGDLSSESTVSRIRTEHFPLTLESARPSHTSQYLCASRKTGNTEAFFGQGTRLTVV.

The chain combines TRBV4-2 with TRBJ1-3; 10 nucleotides agree with TRBD1. The CDR3 is 15 amino acids. Trimming cost V 4 bases and J 4 bases; bases outside gene matches: 4. CDR1 and CDR2 from the germline V gene are LGHNA and YNFKEQ. CDR3 residues: CASSRDRGRGNTIYF. The CDR3 DNA sequence: TGTGCCAGCAGCCGTGACAGGGGGCGAGGAAACACCATATATTTT.

The gene calls are TRBV5-1 and TRBJ1-4; TRBD1 is a possible D gene (6 bases). Germline CDR1 SGHRS, CDR2 YFSETQ. Trimming pared 4 bases from V and 5 bases from J, leaving 9 bases between. The CDR3 length is 13 residues. The CDR3 coding sequence is TGCGCCAGCAGCCTACAGGGAAATGAAAAACTGTTTTTT. Amino acid sequence: CASSLQGNEKLFF.

The rearrangement links TRBV4-1 to TRBJ1-1; D ambiguous. Trimming removed 1 base at V and 0 bases at J, with 9 bases between. This CDR3 is built from 15 residues. Germline CDR1 is MGHRA and CDR2 is YSYEKL. The CDR3: CASSQVPGMNTEAFF. CDR3 coding DNA: TGCGCCAGCAGCCAAGTTCCAGGAATGAACACTGAAGCTTTCTTT.

The chain joins TRBV6-5 to TRBJ1-2; D might be TRBD1 (5 bases). This CDR3 comprises 15 residues. V dropped 3 bases and J dropped 8 bases, with 19 bases sitting between them. CDR1 and CDR2 (germline): MNHEY, SVGAGI. This CDR3 reads CASSYGSGGVGGYTF. The CDR3 DNA reads TGTGCCAGCAGTTATGGTTCGGGGGGAGTTGGAGGCTACACCTTC.

The gene calls are TRBV30 and TRBJ2-1, with 12 positions matching TRBD2. Losses at the gene ends were 3 bases for V and 15 bases for J; bases not matched to a gene: 6. This CDR3 has 12 amino acids. The germline CDR1 and CDR2 sequences are GTSNPN and SVGIG (reference sequence). The CDR3, as DNA: TGTGCCTGGAGAGGGCTAGCGGGGGGGCGGTTCTTC. Translated, it gives CAWRGLAGGRFF.

The chain is built from TRBV27 and TRBJ2-7; D unresolved. The CDR3 consists of 14 residues. In germline, CDR1 is MNHEY, CDR2 SMNVEV (reference sequence). Trimming left V 5 bases short and J 7 bases short, with 18 bases between. This chain's CDR3 is CASSPSTIDLEQYF. DNA for the CDR3: TGTGCCAGCAGTCCCTCTACGATCGACTTAGAGCAGTACTTC.

The chain employs TRBV5-1 and TRBJ2-2; D possibly corresponds to TRBD2 (5 bases). The CDR3 is 17 residues long. Trimming cost V 1 base and J 6 bases, with 19 bases left between them. The germline CDR1 and CDR2 sequences are SGHRS and YFSETQ. CDR3 in amino acids: CASSLKRFGTISGELFF. CDR3 nucleotide sequence: TGCGCCAGCAGCTTGAAGCGGTTCGGTACTATATCCGGGGAGCTGTTTTTT.

The chain carries TRBV2 and TRBJ2-2; 9 bases agree with TRBD2. The CDR3 length is 15 residues. J gave up 5 bases and V 10 bases, and 11 bases lay outside the gene matches. The germline V gene encodes CDR1 SNHLY and CDR2 FYNNEI. CDR3 coding DNA: TGTGCCACTAGCGGTGGGCTAGCGGGAACCGGGGAGCTGTTTTTT. Protein sequence: CATSGGLAGTGELFF.

This chain uses TRBV6-5 with TRBJ2-6, with D unresolved. The CDR3 has 15 amino acids. Germline V gene lookup returns CDR1 MNHEY and CDR2 SVGAGI. Trimming took 0 bases from V and 3 from J, leaving 6 bases between them. As DNA, the CDR3 is TGTGCCAGCAGTTACTCGTCGGGTGGGGCCAACGTCCTGACTTTC. Its protein product is CASSYSSGGANVLTF.

The CDR3 here is CASSETGYGTEAFF. CDR3 bases: TGTGCCAGCAGTGAGACAGGCTATGGCACTGAAGCTTTCTTT. V gene TRBV6-1 combines with J gene TRBJ1-1, with a tentative D call TRBD1 (6 bases). The V and J ends lost 3 bases and 4 bases respectively, with 12 bases between them. Germline V CDR1 and CDR2: MNHNS, SASEGT. The CDR3 sequence is 14 residues long.

This chain joins TRBV11-2 and TRBJ2-7; 12 bases are a match to TRBD1. Germline assignment: CDR1 SGHAT and CDR2 FQNNGV. V lost 5 bases to trimming and J lost 6 bases; unmatched junction nucleotides: 5. The length of the CDR3 is 14 residues. The CDR3: CASSRGTGGSEQYF. The DNA of the CDR3 is TGTGCCAGCAGCCGGGGGACAGGGGGCTCCGAGCAGTACTTC.

The chain couples TRBV6-5 to TRBJ1-1, with D hard to call. The CDR3 runs to 14 residues. The germline V gene encodes CDR1 MNHEY and CDR2 SVGAGI. Trimming shortened V by 2 bases and J by 1 base, and 8 bases separated the two germline ends. The CDR3 nucleotides read TGTGCCAGCAGTTACGGCGAGGGGAACACTGAAGCTTTCTTT. It translates to CASSYGEGNTEAFF.

DNA of the CDR3: TGTGCCATCAGTGGCGGGACTAGCGCGCAAATTGGGAATGAGCAGTTCTTC. Protein product: CAISGGTSAQIGNEQFF. This chain joins TRBV10-3 and TRBJ2-1; TRBD2 matches 10 bases. CDR3 length equals 17 residues. V was clipped by 4 bases and J by 7 bases; unmatched bases: 13. Germline V gives CDR1 ENHRY, CDR2 SYGVKD.

This chain links TRBV28 with TRBJ1-5; a weak D match, TRBD1 (5 bases). Germline CDR1 and CDR2: MDHEN and SYDVKM. The V end lost 6 bases, the J end lost 0 bases, and 12 bases lay between the germline ends. CDR3 length: 15 amino acids. This CDR3 is CASSAGGLSNQPQHF. The CDR3, as DNA: TGTGCCAGCAGCGCGGGGGGACTTAGCAATCAGCCCCAGCATTTT.

This chain links TRBV4-1 with TRBJ2-4; possible D gene TRBD2, 5 bases. The CDR3 spans 15 residues. The V end was cut by 0 bases, the J end by 14 bases, with 20 bases between. Germline loops: CDR1 MGHRA, CDR2 YSYEKL. The CDR3 DNA reads as TGCGCCAGCAGCCAAGATCGGGAACTAATGCGAAACGAGTACTTC. Its protein product is CASSQDRELMRNEYF.

This CDR3 reads CSVEMQNLEQYF. CDR3 bases: TGCAGCGTTGAGATGCAGAACCTCGAGCAGTACTTC. The V and J genes are TRBV29-1 and TRBJ2-7; D call uncertain. The germline V and J ends were trimmed by 3 bases and 6 bases, with 12 bases remaining between them. Looked up from germline, CDR1 is SQVTM and CDR2 is ANQGSEA. This CDR3 comprises 12 residues.

The J gene is TRBJ1-2, the V gene TRBV28, with 7 bases identical to TRBD1. The CDR3 length is 13 residues. V trimming: 6 bases; J trimming: 2 bases; junction bases outside the gene matches: 3. Germline values: CDR1 MDHEN, CDR2 SYDVKM. The CDR3 protein is CASRVGQNYGYTF. CDR3 DNA: TGTGCCAGCAGGGTGGGACAGAACTATGGCTACACCTTC.

J is TRBJ2-2 and V is TRBV29-1; 7 bases are shared with TRBD1. Germline trimming cut 0 bases from V and 5 bases from J; bases unmatched to any gene: 6. The CDR3 sequence is 15 residues long. CDR1 and CDR2 from the germline V gene are SQVTM and ANQGSEA. CDR3 region: CSVEDRGQQTGELFF. The CDR3 region has the DNA TGCAGCGTTGAAGATCGGGGACAGCAAACCGGGGAGCTGTTTTTT.

This chain uses TRBV9 with TRBJ2-7; 8 bases are shared with TRBD2. CDR1 and CDR2 from the germline V gene are SGDLS and YYNGEE. The CDR3 is made up of 14 amino acids. The V and J ends lost 5 bases and 4 bases, in that order; junction bases with no gene match: 8. This CDR3 is CASSQGGGLYEQYF. CDR3 bases: TGTGCCAGCAGTCAGGGCGGGGGGTTATACGAGCAGTACTTC.

This chain uses TRBV29-1 with TRBJ2-1; 9 bases are a match to TRBD1. The J segment lost 1 base and the V segment lost 3 bases, leaving 13 bases of the junction unmatched. The CDR3 loop spans 18 amino acids. CDR1 is SQVTM, CDR2 ANQGSEA, per germline. Here the CDR3 DNA reads TGCAGCGTTGAGGGTGGGACAGGGAAGTTTTTTTCCTACAATGAGCAGTTCTTC. This sequence encodes CSVEGGTGKFFSYNEQFF.